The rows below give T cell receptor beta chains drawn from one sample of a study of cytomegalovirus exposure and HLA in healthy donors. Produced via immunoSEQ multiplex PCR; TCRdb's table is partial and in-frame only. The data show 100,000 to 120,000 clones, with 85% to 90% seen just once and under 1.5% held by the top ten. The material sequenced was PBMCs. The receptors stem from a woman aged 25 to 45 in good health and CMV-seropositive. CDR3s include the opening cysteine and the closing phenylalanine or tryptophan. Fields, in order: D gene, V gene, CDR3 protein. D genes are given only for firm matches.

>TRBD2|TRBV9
CASSVGPGLAVTGELFF
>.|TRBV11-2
CASSLGGNREQFF
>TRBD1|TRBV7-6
CASSLGGRGNEQFF
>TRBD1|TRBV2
CASSQQGARGSPLHF
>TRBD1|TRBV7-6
CASSYGQGEAFF
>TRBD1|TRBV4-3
CASSQEWTGTAYEQYF
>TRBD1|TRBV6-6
CASSYSPGTGDREQYF
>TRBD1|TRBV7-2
CASSFPDRGVGGYTF
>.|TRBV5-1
CASSLTGTETQYF
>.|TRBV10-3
CAIGIGASNQPQHF
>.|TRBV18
CASSPVKGGQPQHF
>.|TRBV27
CASSFSSYNEQFF
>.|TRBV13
CASSLSYRPLQYF
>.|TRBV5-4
CASSFGPSGEKLFF
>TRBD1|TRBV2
CASSEEGQGGSYEQYF
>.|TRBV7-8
CASSLIGGWNPHEQYF
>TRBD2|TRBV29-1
CSVGTSSYNEQFF
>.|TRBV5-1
CASSLTGVNQPQHF
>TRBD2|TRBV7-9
CASSTGLAGNTGELFF
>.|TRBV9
CASSAGAADTQYF
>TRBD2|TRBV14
CASSPRLAGGPVETQYF
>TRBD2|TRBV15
CATSREGLAGSGELFF
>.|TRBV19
CASSTGGLNTEAFF
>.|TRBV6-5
CASSYSRVQETQYF
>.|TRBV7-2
CASSNYRDLRSYEQYF
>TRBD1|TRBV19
CASKWTGGEKLFF
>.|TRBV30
CAWSETRIIQYF
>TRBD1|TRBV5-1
CASTQGISGNTIYF